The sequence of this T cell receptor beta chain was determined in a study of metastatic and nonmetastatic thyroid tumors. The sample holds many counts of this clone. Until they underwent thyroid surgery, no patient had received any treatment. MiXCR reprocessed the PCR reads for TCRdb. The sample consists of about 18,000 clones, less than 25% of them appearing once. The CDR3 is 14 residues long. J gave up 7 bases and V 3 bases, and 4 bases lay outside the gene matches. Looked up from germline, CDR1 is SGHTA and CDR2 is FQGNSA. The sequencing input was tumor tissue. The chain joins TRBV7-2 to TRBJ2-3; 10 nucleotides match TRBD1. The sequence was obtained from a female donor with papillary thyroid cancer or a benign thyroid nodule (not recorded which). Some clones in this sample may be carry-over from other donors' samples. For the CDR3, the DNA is TGTGCCAGCAGCTTTGGGACAGGGGCCTATACGCAGTATTTT. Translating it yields CASSFGTGAYTQYF.